This T cell receptor (beta chain) was recovered during a study of blood T cells in healthy people across ages. This clonotype was seen only a few times. The antigen is unknown. Findings and caveats of the study: Per-million-T-cell TCR beta diversity fell roughly linearly with age.

Using a J-beta primer mix together with a sample-barcoded 5' primer, a second PCR was run for about 6 to 12 cycles. With 12 random nucleotides, a template-switch adaptor tagged each individual cDNA molecule. TCRdb passed the 5' RACE reads through MiXCR, listing each CDR3 protein once. The sample records some 550,000 distinct CDR3 sequences, around 48% being singletons. With 5 bases clipped from V and 1 base from J, the junction kept 5 bases outside the gene matches. Germline CDR1 is SGHTA and CDR2 is FQGNSA. This CDR3 has 16 amino acids. The rearrangement joins TRBV7-2 to TRBJ2-2, with 9 bases fitting TRBD1. Sequenced: blood. The TCR comes from a man older than 75 in good health. CDR3 loop: CASSEQGALNTGELFF. The CDR3 DNA is TGTGCCAGCAGCGAACAGGGGGCGTTGAACACCGGGGAGCTGTTTTTT.